These 9 T cell receptor beta chains were all obtained from the same sample, sequenced in a study of blood T cell repertoires in COVID-19. Measured with immunoSEQ multiplex PCR; TCRdb has only the in-frame clones, and not every one. The data hold 200,000 to 250,000 clones, with roughly 80% observed a single time. Source material: peripheral blood. The receptors stem from a woman aged 70-85 years with acute or convalescent COVID-19.

This chain uses TRBV11-1 with TRBJ2-5; 14 bases are a match to TRBD2. The CDR3 runs to 15 residues. V lost 5 bases and J lost 5; bases outside the gene matches: 4. Germline CDR1 is SGHAT and CDR2 is FQDESV (reference sequence). In DNA form, the CDR3 reads TGTGCCAGCAGCCCTAGGACTAGCGGGGGGGAGACCCAGTACTTC. Its protein is CASSPRTSGGETQYF.

The chain joins TRBV24-1 to TRBJ2-4; tentative D call: TRBD2 (6 bases). Germline assignment: CDR1 KGHDR and CDR2 SFDVKD. Trimming stripped 3 bases from V and 0 bases from J, with 11 bases between. This CDR3 is 16 amino acids long. CDR3 in amino acids: CATSDGRRGAKNIQYF. CDR3 coding DNA: TGTGCCACCAGTGATGGGAGGAGGGGAGCCAAAAACATTCAGTACTTC.

V gene TRBV5-1 combines with J gene TRBJ2-3, with 11 bases fitting TRBD2. The CDR3 loop spans 16 amino acids. The germline V gene has CDR1 SGHRS and CDR2 YFSETQ. The trim removed 4 bases at V and 2 bases at J, leaving 6 bases unmatched. CDR3 nucleotides: TGCGCCAGCAGCCCGATAGCGGGGGGGACCACAGATACGCAGTATTTT. Amino acids: CASSPIAGGTTDTQYF.

The chain joins TRBV19 to TRBJ1-5; D not resolved. The CDR3 spans 15 residues. The V end was cut by 0 bases, the J end by 0 bases, with 6 bases between. CDR1 LNHDA and CDR2 SQIVND come from the germline V gene (reference sequence). DNA for the CDR3: TGTGCCAGTAGTATAGAGGGCCTTAGCAATCAGCCCCAGCATTTT. Amino acids: CASSIEGLSNQPQHF.

V and J are TRBV3-1 (or the pseudogene TRBV3-2) and TRBJ2-1, with TRBD1 as a possible D gene (6 bases). Germline CDR1 LGHDT, CDR2 YNNKEL (reference sequence). CDR3 size: 15 residues. Trimming took 4 bases from V and 0 from J, leaving 10 bases between them. This CDR3 is CASSPDRFSYNEQFF. Written as DNA, the CDR3 is TGTGCCAGCAGCCCGGACAGATTCTCCTACAATGAGCAGTTCTTC.

The chain couples TRBV16 to TRBJ2-7, with D hard to call. In germline, CDR1 is KGHSY, CDR2 FQNENV. V lost 6 bases to trimming and J lost 2 bases, with 5 bases between them. The CDR3 runs 11 residues. Here the CDR3 reads CASSQAYEQYF. CDR3 in DNA: TGTGCCAGCAGTCAGGCCTACGAGCAGTACTTC.

Only one count was recorded for this clone. The chain couples TRBV11-2 to TRBJ1-1, with D perhaps matching TRBD1 (5 bases). CDR3 size: 13 residues. Looked up from germline, CDR1 is SGHAT and CDR2 is FQNNGV. The V end was cut by 5 bases, the J end by 4 bases, with 11 bases between. Written as DNA, the CDR3 is TGTGCCAGCAGCCCCCCGGACATCACTGAAGCTTTCTTT. Translating it yields CASSPPDITEAFF.

The chain has TRBV11-2 and TRBJ2-1, with 8 bases that match TRBD2. Losses at the gene ends were 0 bases for V and 7 bases for J; bases not matched to a gene: 2. The germline CDR1 and CDR2 sequences are SGHAT and FQNNGV. The CDR3 is 14 amino acids. The CDR3 region has the DNA TGTGCCAGCAGCTTAGAACTAGCGGTAAATGAGCAGTTCTTC. Translation: CASSLELAVNEQFF.

This sequence joins TRBV10-1 and TRBJ2-2, with 9 bases that match TRBD1. Trimming at V came to 6 bases and at J to 0 bases, leaving 2 bases not matched to a gene. Germline CDR1 reads WNHNN; CDR2 reads SYGVQD (reference sequence). The CDR3 consists of 15 residues. Here the CDR3 reads CASSGDRANTGELFF. The DNA of the CDR3 is TGCGCCAGCAGCGGGGACAGGGCGAACACCGGGGAGCTGTTTTTT.